Each of the 2 T cell receptor beta chains below was sequenced from the same sample in a study of cytomegalovirus exposure and HLA in healthy donors. The primer mix had 60 Vbeta and 13 Jbeta primers. Sequencing used immunoSEQ multiplex PCR; TCRdb keeps in-frame clones, though not all of them. Seen here are 90,000 to 150,000 clones, over 65% observed once, and the top ten hold around 3%. The sample taken for sequencing was PBMCs. All receptors derive from a woman in her twenties or thirties in good health and CMV-seropositive.

This clone was found once. This chain connects TRBV27 to TRBJ1-2, with D possibly being TRBD1 (6 bases). V dropped 6 bases and J dropped 1 base, with 15 bases sitting between them. This CDR3 contains 15 residues. The germline gives CDR1 MNHEY, CDR2 SMNVEV (reference sequence). The CDR3: CASSPDRLGNYGYTF. DNA of the CDR3: TGTGCCAGCAGCCCCGACAGGTTGGGTAACTATGGCTACACCTTC.

The chain joins TRBV4-3 to TRBJ2-1; D is perhaps TRBD1 (5 bases). Germline V gives CDR1 LGHNA, CDR2 YSLEER. This CDR3 is 16 amino acids long. The ends were cut back, 0 bases at V and 5 bases at J, with 14 bases in the middle. CDR3 sequence: CASSQDHGGHNNEQFF. The CDR3 DNA is TGCGCCAGCAGCCAAGATCACGGCGGACATAACAATGAGCAGTTCTTC.